The 17 T cell receptor beta chains in this list originate from one sample, sequenced in a study of CD4 T cells in relation to SARS-CoV-2 and coronaviruses. These TCRs' antigens remain unknown. TCRdb's table, derived via immunoSEQ multiplex PCR, lists solely in-frame clones and lacks some. The sample has 20,000 to 30,000 clones; around 76% are singletons. CD4+ T cells from unexposed donors were obtained before the COVID-19 pandemic (2011-2018). CD4+ T cells were isolated from the cells after around 10 days of culture. Material for sequencing was CD4+ T cells from PBMCs, cultured in vitro. The receptors come from a human donor in good health.

The CDR3 nucleotides read TGTGCCAGCAGTATAAATGGTGATGAAGCTTTCTTT. Amino acids: CASSINGDEAFF. The chain is built from TRBV3-1 (or the pseudogene TRBV3-2) and TRBJ1-1; no reliable D call. The CDR3 is made up of 12 amino acids. V lost 6 bases and J 7 bases, leaving 12 bases between the germline ends. Per the germline V gene, CDR1 is LGHDT and CDR2 is YNNKEL (reference sequence).

CDR3 bases: TGTGCCATCAGCACCGGGACTCACAACGAGCAGTACTTC. This sequence encodes CAISTGTHNEQYF. This chain links TRBV10-3 with TRBJ2-7; a weak D match, TRBD2 (6 bases). Germline V gives CDR1 ENHRY, CDR2 SYGVKD. V gave up 6 bases and J gave up 5 bases, with 14 bases separating them. CDR3 length: 13 amino acids.

The chain employs TRBV11-1 and TRBJ2-7; D is unresolved. V lost 1 base, J lost 3 bases, and 10 bases lay in between. The CDR3 contains 14 residues. Germline loops: CDR1 SGHAT, CDR2 FQDESV (reference sequence). The CDR3 loop is CASSLGQESYEQYF. CDR3 coding DNA: TGTGCCAGCAGCTTAGGTCAGGAGAGCTACGAGCAGTACTTC.

The genes are TRBV5-1 and TRBJ1-1, with a possible D match to TRBD1 (5 bases). V was trimmed by 4 bases and J by 1 base, leaving 11 bases between them. Germline V lookup: CDR1 SGHRS, CDR2 YFSETQ. The CDR3 totals 14 residues. Here the CDR3 reads CASSVGPGNTEAFF. In DNA, the CDR3 is TGCGCCAGCAGCGTGGGGCCGGGGAACACTGAAGCTTTCTTT.

CDR3 coding DNA: TGTGCCAGCAGCTTAGAGCCTCAGGGCTCATACGAGCAGTACTTC. Protein sequence: CASSLEPQGSYEQYF. The gene calls are TRBV5-5 and TRBJ2-7; D perhaps matches TRBD1 (5 bases). The V end lost 2 bases, the J end lost 4 bases, and 16 bases lay between the germline ends. The CDR3 spans 15 residues. Germline V gene sequence: CDR1 SGHKS, CDR2 YYEKEE (reference sequence).

V and J are TRBV6-5 and TRBJ1-2; D remains ambiguous. V dropped 6 bases and J dropped 2 bases, with 10 bases sitting between them. Per germline, CDR1 MNHEY and CDR2 SVGAGI. The CDR3 loop spans 13 amino acids. For the CDR3, the DNA is TGTGCCAGCAGCTTAGAAGTAAACTATGGCTACACCTTC. This encodes CASSLEVNYGYTF.

The chain couples TRBV6-1 to TRBJ1-5, with D possibly matching TRBD1 (6 bases). The CDR3 contains 15 residues. The germline CDR1 and CDR2 sequences are MNHNS and SASEGT. The V and J ends lost 1 base and 4 bases respectively, with 11 bases between them. The CDR3 region is CASSEERTENQPQHF. The CDR3 DNA is TGTGCCAGCAGTGAAGAGCGGACAGAGAATCAGCCCCAGCATTTT.

This sequence joins TRBV4-1 and TRBJ1-1, with unresolved D. The CDR3 has 17 amino acids. The V gene lost 0 bases and the J gene lost 5 bases, with 19 bases spanning the gap. Looked up from germline, CDR1 is MGHRA and CDR2 is YSYEKL. CDR3 in amino acids: CASSQEASGNINTEAFF. The CDR3 nucleotides read TGCGCCAGCAGCCAAGAGGCCAGTGGGAATATTAATACTGAAGCTTTCTTT.

This clone occurred a few times. The chain joins TRBV6-5 to TRBJ2-2, with D perhaps TRBD1 or TRBD2 (5 bases each). Germline CDR1 is MNHEY and CDR2 is SVGAGI. The CDR3 covers 14 residues. Between the trimmed V and J ends, which lost 0 bases and 3 bases, there was a span of 5 bases. The DNA for the CDR3 is TGTGCCAGCAGTTACTCGGGGGACACCGGGGAGCTGTTTTTT. This codes for CASSYSGDTGELFF.

The chain carries TRBV5-1 and TRBJ1-2, with D uncertain. In germline, CDR1 is SGHRS, CDR2 YFSETQ. This CDR3 spans 14 amino acids. V was pared by 4 bases and J by 2 bases, with 12 bases between. CDR3 region: CASSPIDGNYGYTF. CDR3 DNA: TGCGCCAGCAGCCCTATTGATGGGAACTATGGCTACACCTTC.

The V and J genes are TRBV7-9 and TRBJ2-4, with D perhaps matching TRBD1 or TRBD2 (6 bases each). The CDR3 is 17 residues long. The V end lost 4 bases, the J end lost 3 bases, and 19 bases lay between the germline ends. Germline CDR1 reads SEHNR; CDR2 reads FQNEAQ (reference sequence). The CDR3, as DNA: TGTGCCAGCAGCTCCGCGGACAGTTGGGGGGACAAAAACATTCAGTACTTC. It encodes CASSSADSWGDKNIQYF.

The chain uses TRBV4-1 and TRBJ2-7; TRBD2 is a possible D gene (6 bases). Germline values: CDR1 MGHRA, CDR2 YSYEKL. This CDR3 has 15 amino acids. The V end was cut by 1 base, the J end by 0 bases, with 10 bases between. CDR3 sequence (DNA): TGCGCCAGCAGCCAAGGGCGGGATCTCTCCTACGAGCAGTACTTC. This translates into CASSQGRDLSYEQYF.

The chain employs TRBV9 and TRBJ1-2; a weak D match, TRBD1 (5 bases). The CDR3 sequence is 14 residues long. Trimming removed 8 bases from V and 0 bases from J, with 14 bases in between. Per the germline V gene, CDR1 is SGDLS and CDR2 is YYNGEE. CDR3 nucleotide sequence: TGTGCCAGTAGCAGGGTAGGGCCTAACTATGGCTACACCTTC. Amino acids: CASSRVGPNYGYTF. The full variable domain, with the rest looked up from reference TRBV9 and TRBJ1-2, is DSGVTQTPKHLITATGQRVTLRCSPRSGDLSVYWYQQSLDQGLQFLIQYYNGEERAKGNILERFSAQQFPDLHSELNLSSLELGDSALYFCASSRVGPNYGYTFGSGTRLTVV.

The chain links TRBV24-1 to TRBJ2-3; weak D call: TRBD1 (6 bases). Looked up from germline, CDR1 is KGHDR and CDR2 is SFDVKD. The CDR3 consists of 20 residues. Trimming removed 4 bases at V and 0 bases at J, with 25 bases between. In DNA, the CDR3 is TGTGCCACCAGTGACTCAGGACAGTCGATACCCATATTTAGCACAGATACGCAGTATTTT. Translated, it gives CATSDSGQSIPIFSTDTQYF.

The rearrangement joins TRBV3-1 (or the pseudogene TRBV3-2) to TRBJ2-1, with 9 bases fitting TRBD2. There are 17 residues in the CDR3. CDR1 is LGHDT, CDR2 YNNKEL, per germline (reference sequence). After removal of 0 bases from V and 4 bases from J, the junction contained 7 bases not matched to a gene. CDR3 residues: CASSQDYSGRWYNEQFF. The CDR3 DNA sequence: TGTGCCAGCAGCCAAGATTACAGCGGGAGGTGGTACAATGAGCAGTTCTTC.

V gene TRBV27 combines with J gene TRBJ1-2; possible D gene TRBD1, 6 bases. Germline assignment: CDR1 MNHEY and CDR2 SMNVEV (reference sequence). The CDR3 extends over 15 amino acids. V lost 5 bases to trimming and J lost 6 bases, with 19 bases between them. CDR3 DNA sequence: TGTGCCAGCAGTCTATTACAGGGTTCTAGGCATGGCTACACCTTC. Protein product: CASSLLQGSRHGYTF.

The chain links TRBV10-1 to TRBJ1-1; the D gene is possibly TRBD1 (5 bases). The CDR3 spans 15 residues. Germline CDR1 reads WNHNN; CDR2 reads SYGVQD (reference sequence). Trimming shortened V by 1 base and J by 4 bases, and 13 bases separated the two germline ends. The CDR3 region is CASSEFMLGGTEAFF. The CDR3 DNA reads as TGCGCCAGCAGTGAGTTTATGTTGGGGGGCACTGAAGCTTTCTTT.